The 22 T cell receptor beta chains reported below all come from one sample, sequenced in a study of OX40 agonist ivuxolimab in advanced cancers. Sequenced by immunoSEQ multiplex PCR; TCRdb stores in-frame clones only, minus some. The data contain fewer than 65,000 clones, roughly 89% of them seen just once; the ten biggest clones take up 1.4%. Here the sequenced sample was CD4+ or CD8+ T cells sorted from blood, taken in a trial of the OX40 agonist ivuxolimab. These receptors were collected from an adult with an advanced solid tumor such as melanoma, head and neck, liver or kidney cancer.

The J gene is TRBJ2-1, the V gene TRBV5-1; TRBD2 aligns across 16 bases. Germline CDR1 SGHRS, CDR2 YFSETQ. J was trimmed by 11 bases and V by 3 bases; bases with no gene match: 5. The CDR3 is made up of 15 amino acids. The CDR3 reads CASSWGTSGRAQQFF. DNA of the CDR3: TGCGCCAGCAGCTGGGGGACTAGCGGGAGGGCTCAGCAGTTCTTC. The variable domain in full, with the rest retrieved from reference TRBV5-1 and TRBJ2-1, is KAGVTQTPRYLIKTRGQQVTLSCSPISGHRSVSWYQQTPGQGLQFLFEYFSETQRNKGNFPGRFSGRQFSNSRSEMNVSTLELGDSALYLCASSWGTSGRAQQFFGPGTRLTVL.

The chain recombines TRBV11-2 with TRBJ2-6; D unclear. The V gene lost 1 base and the J gene lost 0 bases, with 7 bases spanning the gap. The CDR3 is 16 amino acids. In germline, CDR1 is SGHAT, CDR2 FQNNGV. This CDR3 is CASSLVWGSGANVLTF. CDR3 DNA: TGTGCCAGCAGCTTAGTATGGGGCTCTGGGGCCAACGTCCTGACTTTC.

The chain is built from TRBV2 and TRBJ1-4; 8 nucleotides line up with TRBD1. This CDR3 comprises 15 residues. With V trimmed by 5 bases and J by 0 bases, 2 bases remained unmatched. CDR1 is SNHLY and CDR2 is FYNNEI in the germline V gene. The CDR3 DNA reads TGTGCCAGCAGTCCGGACAGGGCAACTAATGAAAAACTGTTTTTT. This encodes CASSPDRATNEKLFF.

This rearrangement joins TRBV18 to TRBJ1-6; no definite D call. The germline V gene encodes CDR1 KGHSH and CDR2 LQKENI. The V end lost 3 bases, the J end lost 7 bases, and 13 bases lay between the germline ends. This CDR3 is built from 15 residues. The CDR3 DNA follows: TGTGCCAGCTCACCCGACCTGGCCTTGAATTCACCCCTCCACTTT. Protein: CASSPDLALNSPLHF. Combining the CDR3 with reference TRBV18 and TRBJ1-6 gives the whole variable domain NAGVMQNPRHLVRRRGQEARLRCSPMKGHSHVYWYRQLPEEGLKFMVYLQKENIIDESGMPKERFSAEFPKEGPSILRIQQVVRGDSAAYFCASSPDLALNSPLHFGNGTRLTVT.

This clone was detected a few times. This sequence joins TRBV2 and TRBJ2-5; D gene unclear. The V and J ends lost 1 base and 3 bases respectively, with 3 bases between them. CDR1 is SNHLY, CDR2 FYNNEI, per germline. The CDR3 spans 12 residues. This chain's CDR3 is CASSEEEETQYF. CDR3 coding DNA: TGTGCCAGCAGTGAAGAAGAAGAGACCCAGTACTTC.

V is TRBV20-1 and J is TRBJ2-5; D gene unclear. Trimming removed 6 bases at V and 5 bases at J, with 1 base between. The germline V gene encodes CDR1 DFQATT and CDR2 SNEGSKA (reference sequence). The CDR3 consists of 8 residues. As DNA, the CDR3 is TGCAGTGCGGAGACCCAGTACTTC. This gives the protein CSAETQYF.

J is TRBJ1-1 and V is TRBV18, with D maybe TRBD1 (5 bases). Germline V lookup: CDR1 KGHSH, CDR2 LQKENI. Trimming took 4 bases from V and 2 from J, leaving 14 bases between them. This CDR3 spans 15 amino acids. The CDR3 sequence: CASSLDQGRNTEAFF. The CDR3 nucleotides read TGTGCCAGCTCACTAGACCAGGGCCGCAACACTGAAGCTTTCTTT.

The V gene is TRBV7-3, the J gene TRBJ2-1, with 7 bases identical to TRBD2. The CDR3 sequence is 13 residues long. The trim removed 5 bases at V and 8 bases at J, leaving 6 bases unmatched. CDR1 is SGHTA and CDR2 is FQGTGA in the germline V gene. The CDR3 nucleotides read TGTGCCAGCAGCCCAACTAGCGACGATGAGCAGTTCTTC. This translates into CASSPTSDDEQFF. Supplemented by reference TRBV7-3 and TRBJ2-1, the full variable domain reads GAGVSQTPSNKVTEKGKYVELRCDPISGHTALYWYRQSLGQGPEFLIYFQGTGAADDSGLPNDRFFAVRPEGSVSTLKIQRTERGDSAVYLCASSPTSDDEQFFGPGTRLTVL.

The rearrangement uses TRBV27 and TRBJ2-3, with 10 positions matching TRBD2. V was clipped by 4 bases and J by 0 bases; unmatched bases: 4. This CDR3 region has 16 residues. Germline CDR1 is MNHEY and CDR2 is SMNVEV (reference sequence). CDR3 bases: TGTGCCAGCAGTTCTCGGACTAGCGGAAGCACAGATACGCAGTATTTT. This translates into CASSSRTSGSTDTQYF.

CDR3 protein: CASSLGGSLNQPQHF. The CDR3, as DNA: TGTGCCAGCAGCTTAGGGGGCAGCCTCAATCAGCCCCAGCATTTT. The chain has TRBV7-9 and TRBJ1-5; D might be TRBD1 (5 bases). CDR1 and CDR2 from the germline V gene are SEHNR and FQNEAQ (reference sequence). The CDR3 sequence is 15 residues long. Trimming shortened V by 1 base and J by 3 bases, and 10 bases separated the two germline ends.

V is TRBV10-3 and J is TRBJ2-1, with TRBD1 matching over 9 bases. Unmatched junction bases numbered 3, after V lost 5 bases and J lost 7 bases. Per the germline V gene, CDR1 is ENHRY and CDR2 is SYGVKD. The CDR3 sequence is 13 residues long. The CDR3 protein is CAISSQGANEQFF. The CDR3 DNA is TGTGCCATCAGTTCACAGGGGGCAAATGAGCAGTTCTTC.

The chain recombines TRBV27 with TRBJ2-5; 8 nucleotides line up with TRBD2. In germline, CDR1 is MNHEY, CDR2 SMNVEV (reference sequence). There are 15 residues in the CDR3. Trimming took 4 bases from V and 4 from J; bases not matched to a gene: 8. For the CDR3, the DNA is TGTGCCAGCAGTTCCAGCGGGAGTCATCCAGAGACCCAGTACTTC. It translates to CASSSSGSHPETQYF.

The chain couples TRBV29-1 to TRBJ2-6; D remains unclear. Trimming took off 3 bases at V and 0 bases at J, with 9 bases between the two ends. The CDR3 runs 15 residues. In germline, CDR1 is SQVTM, CDR2 ANQGSEA. This CDR3 is CSVEGFGSGANVLTF. For the CDR3, the DNA is TGCAGCGTTGAGGGATTCGGCTCTGGGGCCAACGTCCTGACTTTC.

The chain couples TRBV15 to TRBJ2-7, with D unresolved. CDR1 LNHNV and CDR2 YYDKDF come from the germline V gene (reference sequence). V dropped 0 bases and J dropped 0 bases, with 12 bases sitting between them. The CDR3 is 16 amino acids. The DNA of the CDR3 is TGTGCCACCAGCAGAGATCGCCTAAGAAGCTCCTACGAGCAGTACTTC. It codes for CATSRDRLRSSYEQYF.

J is TRBJ1-2 and V is TRBV7-9; a possible D gene is TRBD1 (5 bases). The germline V and J ends were trimmed by 3 bases and 4 bases, with 12 bases remaining between them. This CDR3 has 14 residues. Germline-derived CDR1 and CDR2 are SEHNR and FQNEAQ (reference sequence). CDR3 DNA: TGTGCCAGCAGCTTGGGGCAGTTCGTCTATGGCTACACCTTC. It yields the protein CASSLGQFVYGYTF.

The chain has TRBV4-1 and TRBJ2-1; a weak D match, TRBD2 (5 bases). The length of the CDR3 is 12 residues. From germline, CDR1 is MGHRA and CDR2 YSYEKL. With 3 bases removed from V and 9 bases from J, the gap between germline ends came to 9 bases. CDR3 protein: CASSHSSGEQFF. CDR3 nucleotides: TGCGCCAGCAGCCATTCCAGCGGTGAGCAGTTCTTC.

The gene calls are TRBV13 and TRBJ2-7; D may correspond to TRBD1 or TRBD2 (7 bases each). This CDR3 is built from 15 residues. The V gene lost 4 bases and the J gene lost 12 bases, with 25 bases spanning the gap. Germline values: CDR1 PRHDT, CDR2 FYEKMQ (reference sequence). In DNA, the CDR3 is TGTGCCAGCAGCTCCAGGGGGTCTAGCGGAGGCCCTGGGTACTTC. It specifies CASSSRGSSGGPGYF.

The chain has TRBV19 and TRBJ2-6, with D maybe TRBD2 (5 bases). The V gene lost 7 bases and the J gene lost 3 bases, with 10 bases spanning the gap. The CDR3 is 14 amino acids. Germline V gene data show CDR1 as LNHDA and CDR2 as SQIVND (reference sequence). DNA for the CDR3: TGTGCCAGTATACCCCGGGATGGGGCCAACGTCCTGACTTTC. Protein sequence: CASIPRDGANVLTF. Using reference TRBV19 and TRBJ2-6 for the parts outside the CDR3, the full variable domain is DGGITQSPKYLFRKEGQNVTLSCEQNLNHDAMYWYRQDPGQGLRLIYYSQIVNDFQKGDIAEGYSVSREKKESFPLTVTSAQKNPTAFYLCASIPRDGANVLTFGAGSRLTVL.

The chain has TRBV30 and TRBJ2-1; D perhaps matches TRBD2 (5 bases). Germline V gives CDR1 GTSNPN, CDR2 SVGIG (reference sequence). Trimming took 1 base from V and 4 from J, leaving 14 bases between them. The CDR3 totals 15 residues. Here the CDR3 reads CAWSARTLTYNEQFF. The CDR3 coding sequence is TGTGCCTGGAGTGCGAGGACTTTAACTTACAATGAGCAGTTCTTC. The full variable domain, with the rest looked up from reference TRBV30 and TRBJ2-1, is SQTIHQWPATLVQPVGSPLSLECTVEGTSNPNLYWYRQAAGRGLQLLFYSVGIGQISSEVPQNLSASRPQDRQFILSSKKLLLSDSGFYLCAWSARTLTYNEQFFGPGTRLTVL.

The V gene is TRBV5-1, the J gene TRBJ2-1; D not certain. The CDR3 length is 14 residues. V shed 3 bases and J shed 5 bases, with 12 bases lying between them. Germline CDR1 SGHRS, CDR2 YFSETQ. The CDR3 reads CASSYYTQNNEQFF. CDR3 nucleotide sequence: TGCGCCAGCAGCTATTACACACAAAACAATGAGCAGTTCTTC. Drawing the rest from reference TRBV5-1 and TRBJ2-1, the complete variable domain is KAGVTQTPRYLIKTRGQQVTLSCSPISGHRSVSWYQQTPGQGLQFLFEYFSETQRNKGNFPGRFSGRQFSNSRSEMNVSTLELGDSALYLCASSYYTQNNEQFFGPGTRLTVL.

The gene calls are TRBV4-2 and TRBJ2-1, with no clear D. CDR3 length: 15 amino acids. CDR1 and CDR2 (germline): LGHNA, YNFKEQ. Trimming left V 5 bases short and J 0 bases short, with 11 bases between. The CDR3 loop is CASSSAGSSYNEQFF. The CDR3 DNA reads TGTGCCAGCAGCTCCGCCGGATCCTCCTACAATGAGCAGTTCTTC.

CDR3 sequence reads: CASSSAEGSNYGYTF. The DNA of the CDR3 is TGTGCCAGCTCATCGGCAGAGGGGAGCAACTATGGCTACACCTTC. The chain has TRBV18 and TRBJ1-2; possible D gene TRBD1, 5 bases. The germline V gene encodes CDR1 KGHSH and CDR2 LQKENI. V was shortened by 5 bases and J by 2 bases, with 15 bases between the two germline ends. The CDR3 runs 15 residues.